This T cell receptor beta chain was identified in a study of blood T cell repertoires in COVID-19. Turning to the study itself: Donors in the United States, Italy and Spain gave samples during acute or convalescent COVID-19. In each case, the material was cDNA or gDNA derived from T cells, B-cell-depleted T cells, or PBMCs.

In the original processing: Counts of nucleated cells, estimated from reference gene primer amplification, were obtained. The protocol was immunoSEQ multiplex PCR, while the TCRdb copy is restricted to in-frame clones and leaves out a portion. V and J calls and clone size are given by that table; D and trimming were obtained from the DNA. The repertoire includes under 200,000 clones, 80% to 95% of them detected once, and around 0.53% sits in the top ten. Trimming shortened V by 7 bases and J by 3 bases, and 13 bases separated the two germline ends. This CDR3 has 13 residues. In germline, CDR1 is SGHVS, CDR2 FQNEAQ.

The sequence was collected from a man aged 45-60 years with acute or convalescent COVID-19. Sequencing input: peripheral blood. The chain joins TRBV7-8 to TRBJ2-7, with TRBD1 as a possible D gene (6 bases). CDR3 sequence (DNA): TGTGCCAGCACCCGGACAGCGAACTACGAGCAGTACTTC. This encodes CASTRTANYEQYF. The whole variable domain, remainder taken from reference TRBV7-8 and TRBJ2-7, is GAGVSQSPRYKVAKRGQDVALRCDPISGHVSLFWYQQALGQGPEFLTYFQNEAQLDKSGLPSDRFFAERPEGSVSTLKIQRTQQEDSAVYLCASTRTANYEQYFGPGTRLTVT.